This T cell receptor (beta chain) was observed in a study of T-cell memory formation after mild COVID-19. TCRdb analysed the 5' RACE reads with MiXCR anew, one entry per CDR3 protein. The sample has over 55,000 distinct CDR3 sequences; more than 8% are singletons. This TCR came from a man between 18 and 29 years old who had mild COVID-19 (a few samples of this study predate the infection). Cell type and time point are not known. The sequenced sample was PBMCs or a T cell subset sorted from them (not recorded which).

CDR3 DNA sequence: TGTGCCAGCAGACTACAGGGGACGAATGAAAAACTGTTTTTT. Translating it yields CASRLQGTNEKLFF. V usage is TRBV27 and J usage is TRBJ1-4; 7 nucleotides line up with TRBD1. Germline V gene lookup returns CDR1 MNHEY and CDR2 SMNVEV (reference sequence). This CDR3 is built from 14 residues. Trimming removed 6 bases from V and 5 bases from J; junction bases left unmatched: 6.